This T cell receptor (beta chain) was sequenced for a study of cytomegalovirus exposure and HLA in healthy donors. Study-wide results and caveats: Most TCR sequences proved rare, with some public TCRs found in many donors.

Use of 60 Vbeta and 13 Jbeta primers characterized the PCR. The data were produced by immunoSEQ multiplex PCR, yet TCRdb's version contains in-frame clones alone and is incomplete. Here the sample spans 130,000 or so clones, roughly 75% being singletons. This CDR3 is built from 15 residues. The junction had 9 bases not matched to a gene; V was cut back by 7 bases and J by 6 bases. The germline CDR1 and CDR2 sequences are ENHRY and SYGVKD. On this clone: Antigen unknown.

This receptor was taken from a man between 35 and 55 years old in good health and CMV-seronegative. The V call is TRBV10-3, the J call TRBJ2-1; TRBD2 matches 10 bases. The sample taken for sequencing was PBMCs. The CDR3 DNA reads TGTGCCATCATGGGGGGACTAGCGTCGGGCAATGAGCAGTTCTTC. This encodes CAIMGGLASGNEQFF.